The T cell receptor (beta chain) under discussion was sequenced for a study of T cell responses to AZD1222 COVID-19 vaccine. Clones were sequenced by immunoSEQ multiplex PCR, and TCRdb holds only the in-frame ones, with some missing. The sample records tens of thousands of clones, approximately 85% being singletons. The V end lost 6 bases, the J end lost 7 bases, and 12 bases lay between the germline ends. The germline CDR1 and CDR2 sequences are SNHLY and FYNNEI. This CDR3 has 13 amino acids. Sequences were derived from peripheral blood, sampled 28 days after the second AZD1222 dose. This sequence originates from an adult who received the AZD1222 COVID-19 vaccine. The chain recombines TRBV2 with TRBJ2-2; no clear D. The CDR3, as DNA: TGTGCCAGCAGACAGAGCCCGAGCGGGGAGCTGTTTTTT. This gives the protein CASRQSPSGELFF.